Listed below are T cell receptor beta chains from one sample, sequenced in a study of vaccination effects on CD4 cells after COVID-19. These receptors' targets are unknown. Clones were sequenced by immunoSEQ multiplex PCR, and TCRdb holds only the in-frame ones, with some missing. The top ten clones hold about 26% of a sample with 11,000 to 15,000 clones, over 65% of them seen once. The sequencing used CD4+ T cells from PBMCs cultured with HCoV-229E spike peptides, collected before COVID-19 vaccination. The receptor set was obtained from a human donor who received a COVID-19 vaccine. CDR3s include the opening cysteine and the closing phenylalanine or tryptophan. D genes are given only for firm matches. Some rows mark clone size as missing; the rest say once, few, many or name a class of expanded clone.

V gene: TRBV20-1
clone size: .
D gene: TRBD2
J gene: TRBJ2-5
CDR3 protein: CSASPGLQETQYF
CDR3 DNA: TGCAGTGCTAGTCCGGGACTACAAGAGACCCAGTACTTC

V gene: TRBV3-1/TRBV3-2
clone size: .
D gene: .
J gene: TRBJ2-6
CDR3 protein: CASSQGTVNVLTF
CDR3 DNA: TGTGCCAGCAGCCAAGGGACAGTCAACGTCCTGACTTTC

V gene: TRBV5-4
clone size: few
D gene: TRBD2
J gene: TRBJ2-2
CDR3 protein: CASSLGSGRASTGELFF
CDR3 DNA: TGTGCCAGCAGCTTGGGCAGCGGGAGGGCCAGCACCGGGGAGCTGTTTTTT

V gene: TRBV11-2
clone size: .
D gene: .
J gene: TRBJ1-2
CDR3 protein: CASSLDRGVGGYTF
CDR3 DNA: TGTGCCAGCAGCTTAGACAGGGGAGTAGGCGGCTACACCTTC

V gene: TRBV25-1
clone size: .
D gene: TRBD2
J gene: TRBJ2-5
CDR3 protein: CASSESGRGGMREETQYF
CDR3 DNA: TGTGCCAGCAGTGAATCGGGGCGGGGGGGCATGCGGGAAGAGACCCAGTACTTC

V gene: TRBV7-9
clone size: .
D gene: .
J gene: TRBJ1-4
CDR3 protein: CASSRKGGQGYEKLFF
CDR3 DNA: TGTGCCAGCAGCCGAAAGGGAGGGCAGGGATATGAAAAGCTGTTTTTT

V gene: TRBV4-2
clone size: .
D gene: .
J gene: TRBJ2-2
CDR3 protein: CASSQVAGGPGELFF
CDR3 DNA: TGTGCCAGCAGCCAAGTTGCTGGGGGACCCGGGGAGCTGTTTTTT

V gene: TRBV5-1
clone size: .
D gene: .
J gene: TRBJ2-7
CDR3 protein: CASSLGTANEQYF
CDR3 DNA: TGCGCCAGCAGCTTGGGGACGGCCAACGAGCAGTACTTC

V gene: TRBV5-1
clone size: .
D gene: .
J gene: TRBJ1-2
CDR3 protein: CASSLPPSGNTF
CDR3 DNA: TGCGCCAGCAGCCTTCCACCTTCAGGGAACACCTTC

V gene: TRBV29-1
clone size: once
D gene: .
J gene: TRBJ1-1
CDR3 protein: CSVSGNLNTEAFF
CDR3 DNA: TGCAGCGTTTCGGGGAACCTGAACACTGAAGCTTTCTTT

V gene: TRBV6-5
clone size: .
D gene: .
J gene: TRBJ1-4
CDR3 protein: CASRLQGGEKLFF
CDR3 DNA: TGTGCCAGCAGATTACAGGGAGGGGAAAAACTGTTTTTT

V gene: TRBV28
clone size: .
D gene: .
J gene: TRBJ2-1
CDR3 protein: CASSATEPYNEQFF
CDR3 DNA: TGTGCCAGCAGCGCAACAGAGCCTTACAATGAGCAGTTCTTC

V gene: TRBV19
clone size: .
D gene: .
J gene: TRBJ1-1
CDR3 protein: CASRGWGAETEAFF
CDR3 DNA: TGTGCCAGTAGGGGATGGGGGGCGGAGACTGAAGCTTTCTTT

V gene: TRBV19
clone size: .
D gene: TRBD2
J gene: TRBJ2-5
CDR3 protein: CASSSGTSGRAGNF
CDR3 DNA: TGTGCCAGTAGCTCCGGGACTAGCGGTCGAGCAGGCAACTTC

V gene: TRBV5-1
clone size: .
D gene: TRBD1
J gene: TRBJ2-1
CDR3 protein: CASSLGTGLSYNEQFF
CDR3 DNA: TGCGCCAGCAGCTTGGGGACAGGACTCTCCTACAATGAGCAGTTCTTC

V gene: TRBV5-6
clone size: .
D gene: .
J gene: TRBJ1-6
CDR3 protein: CASSPSRDIYNSPLHF
CDR3 DNA: TGTGCCAGCAGCCCGTCCCGGGACATCTATAATTCACCCCTCCACTTT

V gene: TRBV7-9
clone size: once
D gene: .
J gene: TRBJ2-3
CDR3 protein: CASSLSTDTQYF
CDR3 DNA: TGTGCCAGCAGCTTAAGCACAGATACGCAGTATTTT

V gene: TRBV3-1/TRBV3-2
clone size: .
D gene: .
J gene: TRBJ2-7
CDR3 protein: CATGRTAAYEQYF
CDR3 DNA: TGTGCCACTGGGCGGACGGCCGCCTACGAGCAGTACTTC

V gene: TRBV27
clone size: .
D gene: .
J gene: TRBJ2-7
CDR3 protein: CASSPYSLGSYEQYF
CDR3 DNA: TGTGCCAGCAGTCCCTACTCGCTGGGGTCCTACGAGCAGTACTTC

V gene: TRBV12-3/TRBV12-4
clone size: .
D gene: .
J gene: TRBJ1-1
CDR3 protein: CASTLGEGTEAFF
CDR3 DNA: TGTGCCAGCACCCTCGGGGAGGGCACTGAAGCTTTCTTT

V gene: TRBV3-1/TRBV3-2
clone size: .
D gene: TRBD1
J gene: TRBJ2-3
CDR3 protein: CASSQLGQGLDTQYF
CDR3 DNA: TGTGCCAGCAGCCAACTTGGACAGGGCCTTGATACGCAGTATTTT

V gene: TRBV27
clone size: .
D gene: TRBD2
J gene: TRBJ2-2
CDR3 protein: CASSFASGTGELFF
CDR3 DNA: TGTGCCAGCAGTTTTGCTAGCGGGACCGGGGAGCTGTTTTTT

V gene: TRBV6-2/TRBV6-3
clone size: .
D gene: .
J gene: TRBJ1-3
CDR3 protein: CASSPRGGTGNTIYF
CDR3 DNA: TGTGCCAGCAGTCCCCGGGGGGGCACTGGAAACACCATATATTTT

V gene: TRBV11-3
clone size: few
D gene: .
J gene: TRBJ2-5
CDR3 protein: CASSLHYRETQYF
CDR3 DNA: TGTGCCAGCAGCTTACACTATAGGGAGACCCAGTACTTC

V gene: TRBV6-4
clone size: .
D gene: TRBD2
J gene: TRBJ2-3
CDR3 protein: CASSESGSRDTQYF
CDR3 DNA: TGTGCCAGCAGTGAAAGCGGGAGCAGGGATACGCAGTATTTT

V gene: TRBV7-6
clone size: .
D gene: TRBD2
J gene: TRBJ2-3
CDR3 protein: CASSLGRQRGGTDTQYF
CDR3 DNA: TGTGCCAGCAGCTTAGGCCGCCAGCGGGGGGGCACAGATACGCAGTATTTT

V gene: TRBV2
clone size: .
D gene: .
J gene: TRBJ1-3
CDR3 protein: CASSEGQIRNTIYF
CDR3 DNA: TGTGCCAGCAGTGAAGGGCAGATTAGAAACACCATATATTTT

V gene: TRBV18
clone size: .
D gene: .
J gene: TRBJ1-1
CDR3 protein: CASSPGMGNTEAFF
CDR3 DNA: TGTGCCAGCTCACCAGGAATGGGGAACACTGAAGCTTTCTTT

V gene: TRBV4-2
clone size: .
D gene: TRBD1
J gene: TRBJ1-6
CDR3 protein: CASSQDGTGASPFHF
CDR3 DNA: TGTGCCAGCAGCCAAGACGGGACAGGGGCTTCACCCTTCCACTTT

V gene: TRBV6-2/TRBV6-3
clone size: .
D gene: .
J gene: TRBJ1-2
CDR3 protein: CASSYRAGVYGYTF
CDR3 DNA: TGTGCCAGCAGTTACAGGGCAGGGGTGTATGGCTACACCTTC

V gene: TRBV5-6
clone size: .
D gene: TRBD1
J gene: TRBJ2-5
CDR3 protein: CASSFTGVRKTQYF
CDR3 DNA: TGTGCCAGCAGCTTCACAGGGGTGAGGAAGACCCAGTACTTC

V gene: TRBV18
clone size: .
D gene: TRBD1
J gene: TRBJ1-3
CDR3 protein: CASSPGQGSGNTIYF
CDR3 DNA: TGTGCCAGCTCACCTGGACAGGGGTCTGGAAACACCATATATTTT

V gene: TRBV5-6
clone size: .
D gene: .
J gene: TRBJ2-5
CDR3 protein: CASSHGTRQETQYF
CDR3 DNA: TGTGCCAGCAGCCACGGGACGCGGCAAGAGACCCAGTACTTC

V gene: TRBV4-3
clone size: .
D gene: TRBD2
J gene: TRBJ2-1
CDR3 protein: CASSPSHGTSVYNEQFF
CDR3 DNA: TGCGCCAGCAGCCCATCCCATGGGACTAGTGTCTACAATGAGCAGTTCTTC

V gene: TRBV5-1
clone size: .
D gene: .
J gene: TRBJ2-7
CDR3 protein: CASSLESYEQYF
CDR3 DNA: TGCGCCAGCAGCTTGGAGTCCTACGAGCAGTACTTC

V gene: TRBV29-1
clone size: .
D gene: .
J gene: TRBJ2-1
CDR3 protein: CSVVGGGSGNEQFF
CDR3 DNA: TGCAGCGTTGTAGGGGGCGGGAGTGGTAATGAGCAGTTCTTC

V gene: TRBV7-9
clone size: few
D gene: .
J gene: TRBJ1-5
CDR3 protein: CASSLSAGRPQHF
CDR3 DNA: TGTGCCAGCAGTCTTTCGGCGGGGAGGCCCCAGCATTTT

V gene: TRBV28
clone size: .
D gene: .
J gene: TRBJ1-2
CDR3 protein: CASSFQSFYYGYTF
CDR3 DNA: TGTGCCAGCAGTTTTCAGTCGTTTTACTATGGCTACACCTTC

V gene: TRBV3-1/TRBV3-2
clone size: .
D gene: .
J gene: TRBJ1-4
CDR3 protein: CASSGHGLKGEKLFF
CDR3 DNA: TGTGCCAGCAGCGGACACGGGTTGAAAGGTGAAAAACTGTTTTTT

V gene: TRBV18
clone size: .
D gene: .
J gene: TRBJ2-1
CDR3 protein: CASSPAPGESNEQFF
CDR3 DNA: TGTGCCAGCTCACCGGCCCCAGGGGAAAGCAATGAGCAGTTCTTC

V gene: TRBV5-4
clone size: once
D gene: .
J gene: TRBJ2-5
CDR3 protein: CASRLAGGETQYF
CDR3 DNA: TGTGCCAGCAGATTGGCCGGGGGAGAGACCCAGTACTTC

V gene: TRBV21-1
clone size: .
D gene: .
J gene: TRBJ2-7
CDR3 protein: CASSKALHEQYF
CDR3 DNA: TGTGCCAGCAGCAAAGCGCTCCACGAGCAGTACTTC